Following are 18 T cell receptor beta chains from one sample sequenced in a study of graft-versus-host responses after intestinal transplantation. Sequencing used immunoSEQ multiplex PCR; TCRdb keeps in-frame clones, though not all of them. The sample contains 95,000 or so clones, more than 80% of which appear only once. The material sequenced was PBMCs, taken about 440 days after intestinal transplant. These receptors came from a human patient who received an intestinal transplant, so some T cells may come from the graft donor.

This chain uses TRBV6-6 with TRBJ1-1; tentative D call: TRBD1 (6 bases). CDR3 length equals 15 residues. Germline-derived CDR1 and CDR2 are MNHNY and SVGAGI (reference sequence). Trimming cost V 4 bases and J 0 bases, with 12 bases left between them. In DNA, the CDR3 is TGTGCCAGCAGTTCTCCGGGACACTTGAACACTGAAGCTTTCTTT. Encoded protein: CASSSPGHLNTEAFF.

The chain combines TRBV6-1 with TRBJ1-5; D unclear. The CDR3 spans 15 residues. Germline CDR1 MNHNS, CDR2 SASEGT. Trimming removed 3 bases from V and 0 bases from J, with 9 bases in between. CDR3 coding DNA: TGTGCCAGCAGTGATTGGCAGTCTAGCAATCAGCCCCAGCATTTT. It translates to CASSDWQSSNQPQHF.

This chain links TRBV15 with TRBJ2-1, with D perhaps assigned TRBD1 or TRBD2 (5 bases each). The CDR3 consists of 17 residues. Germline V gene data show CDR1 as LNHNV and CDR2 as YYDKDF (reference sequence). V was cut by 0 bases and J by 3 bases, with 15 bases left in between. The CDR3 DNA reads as TGTGCCACCAGCAGAGATCGAGGGGCAGGGCTCTACAATGAGCAGTTCTTC. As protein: CATSRDRGAGLYNEQFF.

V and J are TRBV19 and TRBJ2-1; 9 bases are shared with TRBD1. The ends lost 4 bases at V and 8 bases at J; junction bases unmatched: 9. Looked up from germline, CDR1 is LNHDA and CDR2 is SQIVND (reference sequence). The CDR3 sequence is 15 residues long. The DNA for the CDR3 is TGTGCCAGTAGTACCGGGACAGGGTCCCCCTATGAGCAGTTCTTC. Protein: CASSTGTGSPYEQFF.

The CDR3 here is CASSHGQVSSYEQYF. The CDR3 DNA reads TGCGCCAGCAGCCATGGGCAGGTGAGCTCCTACGAGCAGTACTTC. This rearrangement joins TRBV4-1 to TRBJ2-7; D is ambiguous. V gave up 3 bases and J gave up 0 bases, with 12 bases separating them. CDR1 is MGHRA and CDR2 is YSYEKL in the germline V gene. This CDR3 comprises 15 residues.

CDR3: CASSLEVAVLNSPLHF. CDR3 in DNA: TGCGCCAGCAGCTTGGAAGTCGCGGTCCTTAATTCACCCCTCCACTTT. The genes are TRBV5-1 and TRBJ1-6; D unresolved. Looked up from germline, CDR1 is SGHRS and CDR2 is YFSETQ. Trimming removed 0 bases from V and 6 bases from J, with 13 bases in between. CDR3 length: 16 amino acids.

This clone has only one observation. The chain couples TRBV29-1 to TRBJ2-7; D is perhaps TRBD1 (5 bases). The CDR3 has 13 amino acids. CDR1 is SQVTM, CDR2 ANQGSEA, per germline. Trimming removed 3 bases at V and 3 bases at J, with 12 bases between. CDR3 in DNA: TGCAGCGTTGAGTTTCCCACAGGCTACGAGCAGTACTTC. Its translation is CSVEFPTGYEQYF.

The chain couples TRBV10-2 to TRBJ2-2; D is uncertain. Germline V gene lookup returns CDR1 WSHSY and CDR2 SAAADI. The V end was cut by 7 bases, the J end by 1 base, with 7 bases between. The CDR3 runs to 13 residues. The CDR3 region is CASKAENTGELFF. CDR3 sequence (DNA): TGCGCCAGCAAGGCGGAGAACACCGGGGAGCTGTTTTTT.

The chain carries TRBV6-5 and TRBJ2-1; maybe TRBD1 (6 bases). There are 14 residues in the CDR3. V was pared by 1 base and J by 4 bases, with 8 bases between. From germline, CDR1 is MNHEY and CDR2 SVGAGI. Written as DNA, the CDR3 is TGTGCCAGCAGTTACTTAGGGGGTTACAATGAGCAGTTCTTC. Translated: CASSYLGGYNEQFF.

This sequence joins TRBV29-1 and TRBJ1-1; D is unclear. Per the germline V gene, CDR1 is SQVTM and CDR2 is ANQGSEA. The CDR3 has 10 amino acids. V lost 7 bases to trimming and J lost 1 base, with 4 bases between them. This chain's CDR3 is CSATNTEAFF. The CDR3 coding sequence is TGCAGCGCCACGAACACTGAAGCTTTCTTT.

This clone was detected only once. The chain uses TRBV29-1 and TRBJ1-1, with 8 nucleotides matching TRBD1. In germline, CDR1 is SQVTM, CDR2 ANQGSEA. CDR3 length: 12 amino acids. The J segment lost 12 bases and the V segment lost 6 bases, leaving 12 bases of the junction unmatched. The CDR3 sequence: CSVAEDREVTFF. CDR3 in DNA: TGCAGCGTCGCCGAGGACAGGGAGGTCACTTTCTTT.

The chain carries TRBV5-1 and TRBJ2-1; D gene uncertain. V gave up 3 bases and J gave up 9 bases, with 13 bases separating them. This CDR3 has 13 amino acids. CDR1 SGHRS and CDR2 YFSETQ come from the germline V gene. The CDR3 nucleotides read TGCGCCAGCAGCTGGGGATATGACGCTGAGCAGTTCTTC. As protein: CASSWGYDAEQFF.

CDR3 amino acids: CASSYSSAPEAFF. The CDR3 bases are TGTGCCAGCAGTTACTCCTCGGCACCTGAAGCTTTCTTT. The chain joins TRBV6-5 to TRBJ1-1; no definite D call. The CDR3 runs 13 residues. Trimming removed 0 bases at V and 6 bases at J, with 8 bases between. The germline V gene has CDR1 MNHEY and CDR2 SVGAGI.

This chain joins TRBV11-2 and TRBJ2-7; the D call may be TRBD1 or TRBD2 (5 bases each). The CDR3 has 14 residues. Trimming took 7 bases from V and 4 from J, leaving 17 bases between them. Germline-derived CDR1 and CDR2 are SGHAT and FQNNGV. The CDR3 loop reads CASTRWGIAYEQYF. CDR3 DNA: TGTGCCAGCACCCGCTGGGGGATAGCGTACGAGCAGTACTTC.

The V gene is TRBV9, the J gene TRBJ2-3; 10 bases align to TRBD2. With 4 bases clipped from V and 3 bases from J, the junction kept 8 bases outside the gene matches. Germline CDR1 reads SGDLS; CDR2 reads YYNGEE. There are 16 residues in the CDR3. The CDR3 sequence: CASSLLAGGGTDTQYF. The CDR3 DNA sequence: TGTGCCAGCAGCTTATTAGCGGGGGGAGGAACAGATACGCAGTATTTT.

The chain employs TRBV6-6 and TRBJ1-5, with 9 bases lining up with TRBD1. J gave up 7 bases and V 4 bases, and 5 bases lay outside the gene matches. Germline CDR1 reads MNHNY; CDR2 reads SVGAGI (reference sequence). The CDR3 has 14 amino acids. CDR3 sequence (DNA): TGTGCCAGCAGTTCCGGGACAGGGACCCAGCCCCAGCATTTT. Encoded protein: CASSSGTGTQPQHF.

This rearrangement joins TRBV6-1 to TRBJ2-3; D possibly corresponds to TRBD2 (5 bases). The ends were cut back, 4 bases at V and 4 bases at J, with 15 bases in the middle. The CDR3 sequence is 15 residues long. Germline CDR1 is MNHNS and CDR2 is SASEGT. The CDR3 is CASSGLAATPDTQYF. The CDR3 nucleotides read TGTGCCAGCAGTGGGCTAGCTGCGACCCCAGATACGCAGTATTTT.

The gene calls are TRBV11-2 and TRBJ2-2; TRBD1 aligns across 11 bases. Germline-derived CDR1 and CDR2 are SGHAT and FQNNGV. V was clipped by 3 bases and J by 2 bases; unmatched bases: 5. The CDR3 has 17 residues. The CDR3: CASSLEDRGRNTGELFF. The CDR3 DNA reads TGTGCCAGCAGCTTGGAGGACAGGGGGCGAAACACCGGGGAGCTGTTTTTT.